The sequence of this T cell receptor (beta chain) was determined in a study of blood T cell repertoires in COVID-19. Across the whole study: Sites in the United States, Italy and Spain provided acute and convalescent COVID-19 samples. PBMCs, B-cell-depleted T cells, or T cells provided the cDNA or gDNA that made up the material.

Original methodology: By means of reference gene primer amplification, nucleated cell counts were estimated. Some clones are missing from TCRdb's copy, which holds only in-frame ones; the method was immunoSEQ multiplex PCR. V and J calls and clone size are those listed in that table; D and trimming were worked out from the DNA. The sample carries around 120,000 clones, around 89% recorded once. This clone came up many times. V was pared by 8 bases and J by 7 bases, with 20 bases between. This CDR3 is built from 14 residues. Germline assignment: CDR1 SNHLY and CDR2 FYNNEI. Sequenced input: peripheral blood. The genes are TRBV2 and TRBJ1-2; tentatively, D is TRBD1 (5 bases). This clonotype was obtained from a woman older than 75 with acute or convalescent COVID-19. CDR3 loop: CASFKGAATVGYTF. The CDR3 coding sequence is TGTGCCAGCTTCAAAGGGGCTGCTACGGTTGGCTACACCTTC.